The rows below give T cell receptor beta chains drawn from one sample of a study of blood T cell repertoires in COVID-19. Profiling relied on immunoSEQ multiplex PCR, and the TCRdb table lists in-frame clones only, not all of them. This table holds around 150,000 clones, approximately 82% found once. The sequencing sample was made of peripheral blood. These receptors were collected from a woman over 75 with acute or convalescent COVID-19. Both conserved end residues are part of each CDR3. Fields, in order: clone size, V gene, J gene, D gene, CDR3 protein, CDR3 DNA. D genes are given only for firm matches. Rows give clone size only sometimes, using once, few, many, or a class for an expanded clone.

abundance: .; v_gene: TRBV14; j_gene: TRBJ2-7; d_gene: .; CDR3aa: CASSQEQGSYEQYF; CDR3nt: TGTGCCAGCAGCCAAGAACAGGGCTCCTACGAGCAGTACTTC
abundance: .; v_gene: TRBV9; j_gene: TRBJ2-4; d_gene: .; CDR3aa: CASSAQGSKNIQYF; CDR3nt: TGTGCCAGCAGCGCGCAGGGTTCCAAAAACATTCAGTACTTC
abundance: .; v_gene: TRBV5-1; j_gene: TRBJ2-2; d_gene: TRBD2; CDR3aa: CASSSGTSGRTGELFF; CDR3nt: TGCGCCAGCAGCTCAGGGACTAGCGGGAGGACCGGGGAGCTGTTTTTT
abundance: .; v_gene: TRBV5-3; j_gene: TRBJ1-1; d_gene: .; CDR3aa: CARSLTGNTEAFF; CDR3nt: TGTGCCAGAAGCTTGACAGGGAACACTGAAGCTTTCTTT
abundance: .; v_gene: TRBV4-3; j_gene: TRBJ2-7; d_gene: TRBD1; CDR3aa: CASSQLGTGSYEQYF; CDR3nt: TGCGCCAGCAGCCAATTGGGGACAGGCTCCTACGAGCAGTACTTC
abundance: few; v_gene: TRBV7-9; j_gene: TRBJ2-7; d_gene: .; CDR3aa: CASSLSVNSYEQYF; CDR3nt: TGTGCCAGCAGCTTAAGCGTTAACTCCTACGAGCAGTACTTC
abundance: .; v_gene: TRBV19; j_gene: TRBJ2-1; d_gene: .; CDR3aa: CASLSGYNEQFF; CDR3nt: TGTGCCTCGCTGAGCGGTTACAATGAGCAGTTCTTC
abundance: .; v_gene: TRBV5-1; j_gene: TRBJ1-2; d_gene: .; CDR3aa: CASSSGYGYTF; CDR3nt: TGCGCCAGCAGCTCGGGCTATGGCTACACCTTC
abundance: once; v_gene: TRBV5-1; j_gene: TRBJ2-3; d_gene: TRBD1; CDR3aa: CASSPPGQGITDTQYF; CDR3nt: TGCGCCAGCAGCCCTCCGGGACAGGGCATCACAGATACGCAGTATTTT
abundance: .; v_gene: TRBV30; j_gene: TRBJ2-5; d_gene: .; CDR3aa: CAWSVTGGAQYF; CDR3nt: TGTGCCTGGAGTGTCACCGGCGGGGCCCAGTACTTC
abundance: few; v_gene: TRBV6-4; j_gene: TRBJ2-1; d_gene: TRBD2; CDR3aa: CASSDGAGVKQFF; CDR3nt: TGTGCCAGCAGTGACGGGGCGGGGGTAAAGCAGTTCTTC
abundance: .; v_gene: TRBV19; j_gene: TRBJ2-2; d_gene: .; CDR3aa: CASLQVKNTGELFF; CDR3nt: TGTGCCAGTTTACAGGTTAAGAACACCGGGGAGCTGTTTTTT
abundance: .; v_gene: TRBV29-1; j_gene: TRBJ1-1; d_gene: .; CDR3aa: CSVENAEAFF; CDR3nt: TGCAGCGTTGAGAACGCGGAAGCTTTCTTT
abundance: .; v_gene: TRBV5-1; j_gene: TRBJ2-7; d_gene: TRBD2; CDR3aa: CASSLGSSGRYGEQYF; CDR3nt: TGCGCCAGCAGCTTGGGAAGTAGCGGGAGGTACGGCGAGCAGTACTTC
abundance: .; v_gene: TRBV6-5; j_gene: TRBJ1-3; d_gene: .; CDR3aa: CASSYSSSSGNTIYF; CDR3nt: TGTGCCAGCAGTTACTCGTCCAGCTCTGGAAACACCATATATTTT
abundance: .; v_gene: TRBV27; j_gene: TRBJ2-3; d_gene: .; CDR3aa: CASSYYQRGTDTQYF; CDR3nt: TGTGCCAGCAGTTACTACCAACGGGGCACAGATACGCAGTATTTT
abundance: once; v_gene: TRBV2; j_gene: TRBJ2-7; d_gene: .; CDR3aa: CASSENPAGPYEQYF; CDR3nt: TGTGCCAGCAGTGAAAACCCCGCGGGTCCCTACGAGCAGTACTTC
abundance: .; v_gene: TRBV29-1; j_gene: TRBJ1-4; d_gene: .; CDR3aa: CSVVLAEQANEKLFF; CDR3nt: TGCAGCGTTGTTCTGGCGGAACAGGCTAATGAAAAACTGTTTTTT
abundance: once; v_gene: TRBV11-2; j_gene: TRBJ2-7; d_gene: TRBD2; CDR3aa: CASSLAGAGYEQYF; CDR3nt: TGTGCCAGCAGCTTAGCGGGAGCGGGGTACGAGCAGTACTTC
abundance: .; v_gene: TRBV5-1; j_gene: TRBJ2-3; d_gene: TRBD2; CDR3aa: CASSFGLAGGTDTQYF; CDR3nt: TGCGCCAGCAGCTTCGGACTAGCGGGAGGCACAGATACGCAGTATTTT
abundance: .; v_gene: TRBV10-2; j_gene: TRBJ2-1; d_gene: TRBD2; CDR3aa: CASRGLAGGDEQFF; CDR3nt: TGCGCCAGCAGGGGACTAGCGGGAGGAGATGAGCAGTTCTTC
abundance: .; v_gene: TRBV4-3; j_gene: TRBJ2-7; d_gene: .; CDR3aa: CASSHKRLGADEQYF; CDR3nt: TGCGCCAGCAGCCACAAACGACTGGGAGCCGACGAGCAGTACTTC
abundance: .; v_gene: TRBV7-2; j_gene: TRBJ2-3; d_gene: TRBD2; CDR3aa: CASSLAGLTDTQYF; CDR3nt: TGTGCCAGCAGTTTAGCGGGACTCACAGATACGCAGTATTTT
abundance: .; v_gene: TRBV19; j_gene: TRBJ1-1; d_gene: TRBD1; CDR3aa: CASSLYRGANTEAFF; CDR3nt: TGTGCCAGTAGTCTTTACAGGGGGGCGAACACTGAAGCTTTCTTT
abundance: few; v_gene: TRBV6-5; j_gene: TRBJ1-2; d_gene: .; CDR3aa: CASSNPTVTEGYTF; CDR3nt: TGTGCCAGCAGTAATCCGACAGTGACGGAAGGCTACACCTTC
abundance: .; v_gene: TRBV2; j_gene: TRBJ2-1; d_gene: .; CDR3aa: CASRTGTSYNEQFF; CDR3nt: TGTGCCAGCAGAACGGGAACGTCCTACAATGAGCAGTTCTTC
abundance: .; v_gene: TRBV18; j_gene: TRBJ2-3; d_gene: TRBD1; CDR3aa: CASSPTGGTDTQYF; CDR3nt: TGTGCCAGCTCACCGACAGGGGGCACAGATACGCAGTATTTT
abundance: .; v_gene: TRBV7-2; j_gene: TRBJ1-2; d_gene: TRBD1; CDR3aa: CASSLDPGGSGYTF; CDR3nt: TGTGCCAGCAGCTTAGATCCAGGGGGCTCTGGCTACACCTTC
abundance: .; v_gene: TRBV5-6; j_gene: TRBJ2-1; d_gene: .; CDR3aa: CASSSSTGSPFNNEQFF; CDR3nt: TGTGCCAGCAGCTCCTCAACCGGGTCCCCATTTAACAATGAGCAGTTCTTC
abundance: .; v_gene: TRBV6-5; j_gene: TRBJ1-2; d_gene: TRBD1; CDR3aa: CASRSDRGYGYTF; CDR3nt: TGTGCCAGCAGATCAGACAGGGGGTATGGCTACACCTTC
abundance: .; v_gene: TRBV5-1; j_gene: TRBJ2-5; d_gene: TRBD2; CDR3aa: CASSETALGGGPGETQYF; CDR3nt: TGCGCCAGCAGCGAGACGGCACTGGGGGGAGGGCCGGGGGAGACCCAGTACTTC
abundance: .; v_gene: TRBV9; j_gene: TRBJ2-1; d_gene: .; CDR3aa: CASSYRDSSYNEQFF; CDR3nt: TGTGCCAGCAGCTACCGGGACTCCTCCTACAATGAGCAGTTCTTC
abundance: .; v_gene: TRBV9; j_gene: TRBJ2-7; d_gene: TRBD1; CDR3aa: CASSVQGVPYEQYF; CDR3nt: TGTGCCAGCAGCGTCCAGGGGGTTCCCTACGAGCAGTACTTC
abundance: .; v_gene: TRBV7-9; j_gene: TRBJ2-7; d_gene: .; CDR3aa: CASSLAPGVPSYEQYF; CDR3nt: TGTGCCAGCAGCTTAGCGCCGGGGGTCCCCTCCTACGAGCAGTACTTC
abundance: .; v_gene: TRBV7-6; j_gene: TRBJ1-2; d_gene: .; CDR3aa: CASSSPGVGYTF; CDR3nt: TGTGCCAGCAGCTCCCCGGGGGTGGGCTACACCTTC
abundance: .; v_gene: TRBV24-1; j_gene: TRBJ2-1; d_gene: TRBD1; CDR3aa: CATSDHGQGDEQFF; CDR3nt: TGTGCCACCAGTGATCATGGACAGGGCGATGAGCAGTTCTTC
abundance: .; v_gene: TRBV19; j_gene: TRBJ1-1; d_gene: .; CDR3aa: CASSQAVRTEAFF; CDR3nt: TGTGCCAGTAGTCAAGCGGTTCGCACTGAAGCTTTCTTT
abundance: .; v_gene: TRBV10-3; j_gene: TRBJ1-1; d_gene: .; CDR3aa: CAISESRDSRTEAFF; CDR3nt: TGTGCCATCAGTGAGTCCCGGGATAGTAGGACTGAAGCTTTCTTT
abundance: .; v_gene: TRBV18; j_gene: TRBJ2-3; d_gene: TRBD2; CDR3aa: CASSSGTSATDTQYF; CDR3nt: TGTGCCAGCTCATCAGGGACTAGCGCCACAGATACGCAGTATTTT
abundance: few; v_gene: TRBV3-1/TRBV3-2; j_gene: TRBJ1-6; d_gene: .; CDR3aa: CASSLSNRGTPLHF; CDR3nt: TGTGCCAGCAGCCTTTCAAACCGAGGAACACCCCTCCACTTT
abundance: .; v_gene: TRBV6-5; j_gene: TRBJ1-5; d_gene: .; CDR3aa: CASKNRVGQPQHF; CDR3nt: TGTGCCAGCAAAAACAGGGTGGGTCAGCCCCAGCATTTT
abundance: .; v_gene: TRBV6-2/TRBV6-3; j_gene: TRBJ1-2; d_gene: TRBD1; CDR3aa: CASSPGQGRDYGYTF; CDR3nt: TGTGCCAGCAGTCCGGGACAGGGTCGAGACTATGGCTACACCTTC
abundance: .; v_gene: TRBV29-1; j_gene: TRBJ2-1; d_gene: .; CDR3aa: CSVELRGYEQFF; CDR3nt: TGCAGCGTTGAACTCCGGGGGTATGAGCAGTTCTTC
abundance: .; v_gene: TRBV29-1; j_gene: TRBJ2-3; d_gene: TRBD2; CDR3aa: CSVSSGDTDTQYF; CDR3nt: TGCAGCGTATCTAGCGGGGATACAGATACGCAGTATTTT
abundance: .; v_gene: TRBV27; j_gene: TRBJ1-1; d_gene: .; CDR3aa: CASSLVTGFFHTEAFF; CDR3nt: TGTGCCAGCAGTTTAGTAACAGGGTTCTTTCACACTGAAGCTTTCTTT